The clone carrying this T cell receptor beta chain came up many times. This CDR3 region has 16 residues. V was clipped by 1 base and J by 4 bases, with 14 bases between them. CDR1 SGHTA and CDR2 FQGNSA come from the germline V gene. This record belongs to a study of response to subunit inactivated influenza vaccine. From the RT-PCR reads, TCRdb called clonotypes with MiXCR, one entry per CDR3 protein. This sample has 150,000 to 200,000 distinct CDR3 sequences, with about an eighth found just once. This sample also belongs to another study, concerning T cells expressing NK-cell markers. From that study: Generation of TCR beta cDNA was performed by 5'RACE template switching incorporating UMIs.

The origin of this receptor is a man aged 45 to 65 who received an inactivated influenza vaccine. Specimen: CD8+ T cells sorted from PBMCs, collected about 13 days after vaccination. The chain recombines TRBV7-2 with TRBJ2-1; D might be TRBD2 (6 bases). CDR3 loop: CASSLGFGGRYNEQFF. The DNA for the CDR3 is TGTGCCAGCAGCTTAGGGTTCGGAGGGAGATACAATGAGCAGTTCTTC.